A single sample gave rise to the 12 T cell receptor beta chains below, sequenced in a study of regulatory T cells in long-lasting Graves disease. The time point is: newly diagnosed GD, antithyroid drugs for less than 3 months. PBMCs provided the RNA from which the TCR library was made. Libraries of TCR beta came from iRepertoire HTBI primers plus Arm-PCR of CDR3 regions. TCRdb redid the calling of the multiplex PCR reads with MiXCR, one entry per CDR3 protein. The profile covers about 400,000 distinct CDR3 sequences, with roughly 15% appearing a single time and under 9% taken by the ten largest. This sample also appeared in a second study, on T cells in Graves' hyperthyroidism and ophthalmopathy.

Sequenced here: peripheral blood mononuclear cells (PBMCs), sampled at new diagnosis, from a patient treated with antithyroid drugs. Every receptor here comes from a woman between 40 and 50 years old with Graves disease.

The V and J genes are TRBV5-1 and TRBJ1-4, with D unresolved. Looked up from germline, CDR1 is SGHRS and CDR2 is YFSETQ. Trimming shortened V by 6 bases and J by 5 bases, and 8 bases separated the two germline ends. This CDR3 is 12 amino acids long. In DNA form, the CDR3 reads TGCGCCAGCACGGATAGCAATGAAAAACTGTTTTTT. Translated: CASTDSNEKLFF.

About this clonotype: This likely reflects a read error, since a far larger clone is one base away. The conserved closing phenylalanine or tryptophan is absent in this CDR3, likely reflecting a read error. Because the CDR3's place on the DNA is in doubt, the DNA is left out and the CDR3 is given as listed by TCRdb. The rearrangement links TRBV27 to TRBJ2-5; no check of the table's D call, TRBD2, against the DNA was made. The CDR3 has 16 amino acids, counting both end residues. Germline lookup yields CDR1 MNHEY and CDR2 SMNVEV (reference sequence). The chain's CDR3 is CASNEGLAGGIGTQYL.

This clonotype was counted only a few times. Being one base from a much bigger clone, this may be a read error. The chain employs TRBV12-3 or TRBV12-4 and TRBJ2-2; no definite D call. The V and J ends lost 7 bases and 9 bases respectively, with 15 bases between them. This CDR3 spans 13 amino acids. The CDR3 DNA is TGTGCCAGCAACAACGGGCATCCCAGGGAGCTGTTTTTT. This gives the protein CASNNGHPRELFF.

The table lists this clonotype with many counts. The CDR3 loop is CASSLVVAVTGTEAFF. CDR3 sequence (DNA): TGTGCCAGCAGCTTAGTGGTAGCGGTGACAGGCACTGAAGCTTTCTTT. This chain joins TRBV7-2 and TRBJ1-1; possible D gene TRBD1, 6 bases. This CDR3 region has 16 residues. CDR1 is SGHTA, CDR2 FQGNSA, per germline. The V and J ends lost 1 base and 4 bases respectively, with 16 bases between them.

The chain is built from TRBV20-1 and TRBJ2-7; 8 positions agree with TRBD1. Trimming removed 2 bases from V and 1 base from J; junction bases left unmatched: 7. The CDR3 is made up of 15 amino acids. CDR1 is DFQATT, CDR2 SNEGSKA, per germline (reference sequence). CDR3 sequence: CSARSEDRASYEQYF. The CDR3 region has the DNA TGCAGTGCTAGAAGTGAGGACAGGGCTTCCTACGAGCAGTACTTC.

This clonotype was recorded many times. The chain carries TRBV12-3 or TRBV12-4 and TRBJ1-1; D remains ambiguous. This CDR3 has 13 amino acids. The V and J ends lost 7 bases and 2 bases respectively, with 11 bases between them. CDR3 loop: CASTRVFNTEAFF. CDR3 coding DNA: TGTGCCAGCACCCGGGTTTTTAACACTGAAGCTTTCTTT.

V is TRBV7-2 and J is TRBJ2-1, with 7 positions matching TRBD1. V lost 5 bases to trimming and J lost 4 bases; unmatched junction nucleotides: 8. This CDR3 is 15 amino acids long. CDR1 is SGHTA and CDR2 is FQGNSA in the germline V gene. This chain's CDR3 is CASSPAGTAYNEQFF. CDR3 sequence (DNA): TGTGCCAGCAGCCCCGCCGGGACAGCTTACAATGAGCAGTTCTTC.

This clonotype occurred once. The chain has TRBV15 and TRBJ2-5; tentative D call: TRBD2 (5 bases). This CDR3 spans 15 amino acids. Trimming left V 5 bases short and J 0 bases short, with 13 bases between. The germline gives CDR1 LNHNV, CDR2 YYDKDF (reference sequence). CDR3 loop: CATSEPSWYQETQYF. For the CDR3, the DNA is TGTGCCACCAGCGAGCCTAGCTGGTACCAAGAGACCCAGTACTTC. The full variable domain, in which reference TRBV15 and TRBJ2-5 provide the parts outside the CDR3, is DAMVIQNPRYQVTQFGKPVTLSCSQTLNHNVMYWYQQKSSQAPKLLFHYYDKDFNNEADTPDNFQSRRPNTSFCFLDIRSPGLGDTAMYLCATSEPSWYQETQYFGPGTRLLVL.

Concerning this clonotype itself: A much larger clone sits a single nucleotide away, making a read error possible. V gene TRBV10-3 combines with J gene TRBJ2-5; D is unresolved. CDR3 size: 14 residues. Per the germline V gene, CDR1 is ENHRY and CDR2 is SYGVKD. In nucleotides, the CDR3 is TGTGCCATCAGTGAGTCGATCAGTCAAGAGACCAAGTACTTC. Its translation: CAISESISQETKYF.

This clonotype has only one observation. The chain joins TRBV28 to TRBJ1-2, with D unclear. The CDR3 loop spans 12 amino acids. Germline assignment: CDR1 MDHEN and CDR2 SYDVKM. Between the trimmed V and J ends, which lost 5 bases and 3 bases, there was a span of 7 bases. This CDR3 reads CASSNADYGYTF. Written as DNA, the CDR3 is TGTGCCAGCAGTAACGCCGACTATGGCTACACCTTC.

This clonotype was counted between two and nine times. The chain links TRBV18 to TRBJ2-1; either TRBD1 or TRBD2 may supply D (6 bases each). This CDR3 spans 14 amino acids. Deletions cut 3 bases from V and 6 bases from J, with 12 bases between. CDR1 is KGHSH, CDR2 LQKENI, per germline. DNA of the CDR3: TGTGCCAGCTCACCCGAACAGGGAGGCAATGAGCAGTTCTTC. Encoded protein: CASSPEQGGNEQFF.

The V call is TRBV27, the J call TRBJ2-2, with TRBD1 matching 8 bases. From germline, CDR1 is MNHEY and CDR2 SMNVEV (reference sequence). V was clipped by 5 bases and J by 4 bases; unmatched bases: 9. This CDR3 has 16 amino acids. The CDR3 loop reads CASSTVVTGVTGELFF. CDR3 nucleotides: TGTGCCAGCAGTACCGTGGTGACAGGGGTCACCGGGGAGCTGTTTTTT.